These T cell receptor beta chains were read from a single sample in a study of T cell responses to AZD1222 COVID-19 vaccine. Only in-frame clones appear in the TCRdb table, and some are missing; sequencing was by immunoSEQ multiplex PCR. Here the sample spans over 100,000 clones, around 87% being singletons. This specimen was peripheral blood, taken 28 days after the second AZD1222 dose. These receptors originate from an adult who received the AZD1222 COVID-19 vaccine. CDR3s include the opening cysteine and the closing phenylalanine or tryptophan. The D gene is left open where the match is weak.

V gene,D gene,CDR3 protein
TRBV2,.,CASSEWTGNSPLHF
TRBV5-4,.,CASSLKGSYEQYF
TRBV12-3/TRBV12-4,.,CASSLGIEQFF
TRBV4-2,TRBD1,CASSQDRVGYGYTF
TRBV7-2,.,CASSSLTSPDTQYF
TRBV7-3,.,CASSSGTLSSPLHF
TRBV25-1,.,CASSPGYEGGYTF
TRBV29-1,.,CSVLADTREQYF
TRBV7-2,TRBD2,CASSLEGLALYEQYF
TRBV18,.,CASSPQGSYEQYF
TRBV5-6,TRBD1,CASSREGQGLPGQHF
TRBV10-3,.,CAISTGISNEKLFF
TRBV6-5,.,CASSRDPYEQYF
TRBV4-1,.,CASRDEVLGFTGELFF
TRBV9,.,CASRGLSGNTIYF
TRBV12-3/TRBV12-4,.,CASVWGTGTEAFF
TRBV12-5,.,CASGPSSTDTQYF
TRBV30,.,CAWSWGTGIGNQPQHF
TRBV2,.,CASGTEKFYEQYF
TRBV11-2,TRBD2,CASSLDPTSEKTQYF
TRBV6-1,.,CASNGVSGNTIYF
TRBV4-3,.,CASSQDLAEGRETQYF
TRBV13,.,CASSLGLGSYEQYF
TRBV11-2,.,CASSEDLMQDEKLFF
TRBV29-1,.,CSVEEGTGRPSLYGYTF
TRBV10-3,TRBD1,CAIRPGQGNYGYTF
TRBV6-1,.,CASSEAQSGANVLTF
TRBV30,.,CAWRSSGITEAFF
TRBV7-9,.,CASSPPTGLGNTIYF
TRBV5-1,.,CASSLGRGRGTDTQYF
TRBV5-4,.,CASSLWGRQPQHF
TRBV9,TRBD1,CASSGTNGQGGNYGYTF
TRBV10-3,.,CAISERGASSGANVLTF
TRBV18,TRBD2,CASSPISGAPMSYEQYF
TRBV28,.,CASSLMAGELFF
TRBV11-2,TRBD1,CASSWTGGGSEAFF
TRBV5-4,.,CASSLPGALQETQYF
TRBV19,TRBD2,CASEERGGIYEQFF
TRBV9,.,CASSASLTEDYGYTF
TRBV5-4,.,CASSLGRGLGTEAFF
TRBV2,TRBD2,CASSGRLAGSDEQFF
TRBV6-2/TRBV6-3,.,CASSTQGYNQPQHF
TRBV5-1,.,CASSLGRGNQPQHF
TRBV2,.,CASSEANKGQYEQYF
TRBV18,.,CASSPLGGTEAFF
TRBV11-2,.,CASSLFGGNNEKLFF
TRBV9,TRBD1,CASSVAPTGGTYEQYF